What follows are 22 T cell receptor beta chains derived from one specimen sequenced in a study of early T cells in non-severe SARS-CoV-2 infection. TCRdb reprocessed the 5' RACE reads via MiXCR and lists one record per CDR3 protein. The sample records 29,000 or so distinct CDR3 sequences, more than 5% being singletons. The specimen sequenced was whole blood. The source is an adult who was a healthcare worker with PCR-confirmed SARS-CoV-2 infection or an uninfected control (not recorded which).

The rearrangement links TRBV29-1 to TRBJ2-2; the D is unclear. The CDR3 is made up of 12 amino acids. In germline, CDR1 is SQVTM, CDR2 ANQGSEA. The germline V and J ends were trimmed by 7 bases and 6 bases, with 12 bases remaining between them. The CDR3 sequence is CSARPISGELFF. The CDR3, as DNA: TGCAGCGCCCGCCCCATTTCCGGGGAGCTGTTTTTT.

About this clonotype itself: At one end, the junction sequence differs from germline, possibly due to a read error. This sequence joins TRBV12-3 or TRBV12-4 and TRBJ2-1, with 7 bases matching TRBD1. This CDR3 has 13 residues. The CDR3 loop is CVSSGDRYNEQFF. CDR3 nucleotide sequence: TGTGTCAGCAGTGGGGACAGATACAATGAGCAGTTCTTC.

The chain carries TRBV6-1 and TRBJ2-1; 8 nucleotides line up with TRBD2. The CDR3 has 15 residues. Losses at the gene ends were 2 bases for V and 0 bases for J; bases not matched to a gene: 0. Germline V lookup: CDR1 MNHNS, CDR2 SASEGT. CDR3 loop: CASSELAGSYNEQFF. CDR3 coding DNA: TGTGCCAGCAGTGAACTAGCGGGCTCCTACAATGAGCAGTTCTTC.

The J gene is TRBJ2-6, the V gene TRBV25-1; tentative D call: TRBD1 (6 bases). V dropped 4 bases and J dropped 0 bases, with 13 bases sitting between them. Germline assignment: CDR1 MGHDK and CDR2 SYGVNS. The CDR3 extends over 17 amino acids. CDR3 DNA: TGTGCCAGCAGTGCGCGGACAGTCCCCTCTGGGGCCAACGTCCTGACTTTC. It encodes CASSARTVPSGANVLTF.

This clonotype was recorded many times. The chain employs TRBV4-2 and TRBJ2-1; 9 bases line up with TRBD2. Germline CDR1 is LGHNA and CDR2 is YNFKEQ. J was trimmed by 9 bases and V by 3 bases; bases with no gene match: 9. This CDR3 contains 15 residues. The CDR3 DNA sequence: TGTGCCAGCAGCCAGGGGTCCGGAGCGGGGGGTGAGCAGTTCTTC. Protein product: CASSQGSGAGGEQFF.

This clonotype was seen ten or more times. This chain joins TRBV7-6 and TRBJ2-1; 7 bases fit TRBD2. After removal of 3 bases from V and 5 bases from J, the junction contained 10 bases not matched to a gene. The germline CDR1 and CDR2 sequences are SGHVS and FNYEAQ. The CDR3 is made up of 16 amino acids. The CDR3 coding sequence is TGTGCCAGCAGCTTGGCAGGCCTAGCGGTTAACAATGAGCAGTTCTTC. This gives the protein CASSLAGLAVNNEQFF.

This clonotype appeared many times. The chain carries TRBV3-1 and TRBJ1-4; no clear D gene. This CDR3 contains 15 residues. Per the germline V gene, CDR1 is LGHDT and CDR2 is YNNKEL (reference sequence). V was clipped by 6 bases and J by 8 bases, with 19 bases between them. CDR3 DNA sequence: TGTGCCAGCAGTCAATCAGCAGGCGGCGGCGAAAAACTGTTTTTT. Translated, it gives CASSQSAGGGEKLFF.

This clonotype was detected ten times or more. The chain employs TRBV6-6 and TRBJ2-7, with 7 bases identical to TRBD1. The CDR3 runs 14 residues. Germline CDR1 MNHNY, CDR2 SVGAGI (reference sequence). Trimming cost V 5 bases and J 2 bases; bases outside gene matches: 6. CDR3 protein: CASSIDRAAYEQYF. The CDR3 DNA follows: TGTGCCAGCAGTATCGACAGGGCTGCCTACGAGCAGTACTTC.

Notes on this clonotype: A much larger clone differs by one base, so this may be a read error. This chain uses TRBV2 with TRBJ2-1; TRBD2 aligns across 9 bases. The CDR3 has 16 residues. Trimming cost V 10 bases and J 3 bases; bases outside gene matches: 13. Germline V gene data show CDR1 as SNHLY and CDR2 as FYNNEI. CDR3 sequence: CANSGTSGHLYNEQFF. The CDR3 DNA reads TGTGCCAACAGCGGAACTAGCGGGCACCTCTACAATGAGCAGTTCTTC.

This clonotype was observed many times. V and J are TRBV29-1 and TRBJ2-1, with 7 bases lining up with TRBD2. Germline CDR1 SQVTM, CDR2 ANQGSEA. Trimming at V came to 5 bases and at J to 10 bases, leaving 5 bases not matched to a gene. CDR3 size: 11 residues. The CDR3 DNA reads TGCAGCGTTCGGTGGCGGGGGGAGCAGTTCTTC. It yields the protein CSVRWRGEQFF.

There are a few counts of this clonotype. The rearrangement joins TRBV3-1 to TRBJ2-7, with D perhaps matching TRBD2 (6 bases). V was cut by 4 bases and J by 1 base, with 11 bases left in between. The germline V gene encodes CDR1 LGHDT and CDR2 YNNKEL (reference sequence). CDR3 length: 14 amino acids. Here the CDR3 reads CASSPFAGSYEQYF. The CDR3 bases are TGTGCCAGCAGCCCCTTTGCGGGGTCCTACGAGCAGTACTTC.

The chain recombines TRBV7-2 with TRBJ2-6, with 9 bases lining up with TRBD1. Germline V lookup: CDR1 SGHTA, CDR2 FQGNSA. The CDR3 loop spans 17 amino acids. J gave up 1 base and V 7 bases, and 8 bases lay outside the gene matches. The CDR3 sequence: CASTPGQGLSGANVLTF. The CDR3 DNA is TGTGCCAGCACCCCGGGACAGGGTTTGTCTGGGGCCAACGTCCTGACTTTC.

This clonotype has ten or more counts. The chain combines TRBV28 with TRBJ1-2, with D hard to call. Germline V lookup: CDR1 MDHEN, CDR2 SYDVKM. V was cut by 5 bases and J by 4 bases, with 14 bases left in between. The CDR3 has 14 residues. For the CDR3, the DNA is TGTGCCAGCAGTCCTGGAGGCCCTCCCTATGGCTACACCTTC. It specifies CASSPGGPPYGYTF.

This clonotype was seen at least ten times. This chain joins TRBV18 and TRBJ2-1; TRBD2 matches 13 bases. The V gene's germline CDR1 is KGHSH and CDR2 LQKENI. V lost 8 bases and J lost 3; bases outside the gene matches: 16. This CDR3 is 19 amino acids long. The CDR3 coding sequence is TGTGCCAGCGTAGGCGGGACAGGGGGACTAGCGGGACTCTACAATGAGCAGTTCTTC. This codes for CASVGGTGGLAGLYNEQFF.

This clonotype was recorded a few times. V usage is TRBV9 and J usage is TRBJ2-6; 7 bases match TRBD1. Trimming at V came to 2 bases and at J to 0 bases, leaving 2 bases not matched to a gene. Germline lookup yields CDR1 SGDLS and CDR2 YYNGEE. The CDR3 spans 16 residues. The CDR3 nucleotides read TGTGCCAGCAGCGTGGGACAGTCCTCTGGGGCCAACGTCCTGACTTTC. Translation gives CASSVGQSSGANVLTF.

V is TRBV7-9 and J is TRBJ2-4, with TRBD1 identical over 10 bases. V was pared by 5 bases and J by 0 bases, with 10 bases of the junction left unmatched. This CDR3 is 18 amino acids long. The V gene's germline CDR1 is SEHNR and CDR2 FQNEAQ (reference sequence). DNA of the CDR3: TGTGCCAGCAGCCCGTCCCGGGACAGGGGACCAGCCAAAAACATTCAGTACTTC. It codes for CASSPSRDRGPAKNIQYF.

This clonotype was counted only a few times. CDR3 loop: CASSLSLNGLTEAFF. DNA of the CDR3: TGTGCCAGCAGTTTAAGTCTTAACGGCCTCACTGAAGCTTTCTTT. The chain couples TRBV12-3 or TRBV12-4 to TRBJ1-1; D is unclear. This CDR3 has 15 amino acids. Between the trimmed V and J ends, which lost 2 bases and 4 bases, there was a span of 14 bases.

The chain couples TRBV5-1 to TRBJ2-1; 7 bases fit TRBD1. Trimming took 3 bases from V and 8 from J; bases not matched to a gene: 11. Germline CDR1 and CDR2: SGHRS and YFSETQ. The CDR3 contains 15 residues. Here the CDR3 DNA reads TGCGCCAGCAGCTCCATCGGGACAGTCGAGGATGAGCAGTTCTTC. It specifies CASSSIGTVEDEQFF.

This clonotype came up many times. The rearrangement links TRBV6-1 to TRBJ2-7, with 7 bases that match TRBD2. The CDR3 covers 15 residues. V shed 7 bases and J 3 bases; nucleotides not matched to a gene: 12. In germline, CDR1 is MNHNS, CDR2 SASEGT. The CDR3 coding sequence is TGTGCCAGCACCCCGGGGGTCGGGGGGAACTACGAGCAGTACTTC. The encoded protein is CASTPGVGGNYEQYF.

This clonotype has a handful of counts. The rearrangement links TRBV7-9 to TRBJ2-3; D perhaps matches TRBD2 (6 bases). CDR1 is SEHNR, CDR2 FQNEAQ, per germline (reference sequence). The CDR3 spans 12 residues. Trimming pared 7 bases from V and 6 bases from J, leaving 11 bases between. The CDR3, as DNA: TGTGCCAGCACCGCGGGACTTGATACGCAGTATTTT. Amino acid sequence: CASTAGLDTQYF. The full variable domain, with the rest looked up from reference TRBV7-9 and TRBJ2-3, is DTGVSQNPRHKITKRGQNVTFRCDPISEHNRLYWYRQTLGQGPEFLTYFQNEAQLEKSRLLSDRFSAERPKGSFSTLEIQRTEQGDSAMYLCASTAGLDTQYFGPGTRLTVL.

The sample holds many counts of this clonotype. The J gene is TRBJ1-2, the V gene TRBV2; TRBD1 agrees at 7 bases. In germline, CDR1 is SNHLY, CDR2 FYNNEI. The trim removed 4 bases at V and 5 bases at J, leaving 4 bases unmatched. CDR3 length: 13 amino acids. Here the CDR3 reads CASSGQGVYGYTF. CDR3 nucleotides: TGTGCCAGCAGTGGTCAGGGGGTGTATGGCTACACCTTC. The variable domain in full, with the rest retrieved from reference TRBV2 and TRBJ1-2, is EPEVTQTPSHQVTQMGQEVILRCVPISNHLYFYWYRQILGQKVEFLVSFYNNEISEKSEIFDDQFSVERPDGSNFTLKIRSTKLEDSAMYFCASSGQGVYGYTFGSGTRLTVV.

This clonotype was seen repeatedly, ten times or more. The chain is built from TRBV7-2 and TRBJ2-3; 7 bases are shared with TRBD1. Trimming cost V 2 bases and J 4 bases; bases outside gene matches: 9. CDR1 is SGHTA and CDR2 is FQGNSA in the germline V gene. The CDR3 spans 16 residues. DNA for the CDR3: TGTGCCAGCAGCTTACTCCCTGGTGGGACAGCAGATACGCAGTATTTT. Residues: CASSLLPGGTADTQYF.